This TCR beta chain comes out of a study of T cells after yellow fever vaccination. Study-wide points: The study re-detected most primary-vaccination clones after the booster (roughly 96% CD4, 88% CD8).

Germline values: CDR1 KGHDR, CDR2 SFDVKD. Trimming took off 12 bases at V and 5 bases at J, with 16 bases between the two ends. The CDR3 runs 12 residues. TCRdb fed the 5' RACE reads into MiXCR, producing one record per CDR3 protein. The data contain tens of thousands of distinct CDR3 sequences, 3.4% of them singletons. In its sample, this clonotype was seen many times. Here the sequenced sample was PBMCs, either bulk or a sorted T-cell subset (CD4+, CD8+, memory, or dextramer-sorted; not recorded which), taken around 45 days after the first yellow fever vaccination. This clonotype was sampled from a man between 18 and 29 years old who received the YFV17D yellow fever vaccine. The chain has TRBV24-1 and TRBJ2-7; the D gene is possibly TRBD2 (5 bases). The CDR3 here is CAPGWESHEQYV. CDR3 sequence (DNA): TGTGCCCCCGGGTGGGAGTCCCACGAGCAGTACGTC.